The 9 T cell receptor beta chains below come from one sample, sequenced in a study of T cell repertoires in cytomegalovirus infection. MiXCR was run by TCRdb on the reads, yielding one entry per CDR3 protein. This table has approximately 200,000 distinct CDR3 sequences, roughly 30% appearing once. Sequenced material: PBMCs. Receptor source: a human donor in good health (CMV status not recorded). Some clones in this sample may be carry-over from other donors' samples.

This clonotype showed up just a few times. The V gene is TRBV7-9, the J gene TRBJ2-5; TRBD1 aligns across 7 bases. Losses at the gene ends were 8 bases for V and 1 base for J; bases not matched to a gene: 7. The germline gives CDR1 SEHNR, CDR2 FQNEAQ (reference sequence). The CDR3 consists of 14 residues. CDR3: CASVGGLFQETQYF. The CDR3 DNA reads as TGTGCCAGCGTAGGGGGCCTCTTCCAAGAGACCCAGTACTTC.

This clonotype was detected many times. The chain joins TRBV7-8 to TRBJ1-6; D may be TRBD1 (5 bases). Germline loops: CDR1 SGHVS, CDR2 FQNEAQ. The V end lost 2 bases, the J end lost 5 bases, and 10 bases lay between the germline ends. The CDR3 loop spans 15 amino acids. The CDR3 DNA follows: TGTGCCAGCAGCTTAACCGGGACGGATAATTCACCCCTCCACTTT. It encodes CASSLTGTDNSPLHF.

Only a few counts were recorded for this clonotype. J is TRBJ1-3 and V is TRBV11-2; D not resolved. The germline CDR1 and CDR2 sequences are SGHAT and FQNNGV. Trimming removed 1 base at V and 4 bases at J, with 11 bases between. The CDR3 runs to 15 residues. CDR3 sequence: CASSLGTGIGNTIYF. As DNA, the CDR3 is TGTGCCAGCAGCTTAGGAACGGGGATCGGAAACACCATATATTTT.

The V gene is TRBV20-1, the J gene TRBJ1-5; TRBD1 might be the D (5 bases). V was shortened by 5 bases and J by 6 bases, with 20 bases between the two germline ends. Germline lookup yields CDR1 DFQATT and CDR2 SNEGSKA (reference sequence). This CDR3 spans 15 amino acids. The CDR3 sequence is CSAARQPGRGQPQHF. The CDR3 DNA reads as TGCAGTGCTGCTCGACAACCCGGGAGGGGTCAGCCCCAGCATTTT.

This clonotype has only a few counts. J is TRBJ2-6 and V is TRBV19, with D uncertain. Germline loops: CDR1 LNHDA, CDR2 SQIVND (reference sequence). The CDR3 length is 15 residues. Trimming removed 4 bases from V and 0 bases from J, with 7 bases in between. CDR3 DNA sequence: TGTGCCAGTAGTAGTGGCCCCTCTGGGGCCAACGTCCTGACTTTC. It codes for CASSSGPSGANVLTF.

This clonotype was counted a few times. The chain joins TRBV11-2 to TRBJ2-5, with D maybe TRBD2 (5 bases). CDR3 length: 14 residues. Germline-derived CDR1 and CDR2 are SGHAT and FQNNGV. Trimming removed 3 bases from V and 5 bases from J, with 13 bases in between. This CDR3 is CASSLGPGVETQYF. CDR3 bases: TGTGCCAGCAGCTTGGGCCCCGGGGTGGAGACCCAGTACTTC. Combining the CDR3 with reference TRBV11-2 and TRBJ2-5 gives the whole variable domain EAGVAQSPRYKIIEKRQSVAFWCNPISGHATLYWYQQILGQGPKLLIQFQNNGVVDDSQLPKDRFSAERLKGVDSTLKIQPAKLEDSAVYLCASSLGPGVETQYFGPGTRLLVL.

The chain recombines TRBV7-9 with TRBJ1-5; D unclear. Looked up from germline, CDR1 is SEHNR and CDR2 is FQNEAQ (reference sequence). The CDR3 consists of 15 residues. V dropped 5 bases and J dropped 0 bases, with 11 bases sitting between them. Here the CDR3 reads CASSHGLYSNQPQHF. The DNA of the CDR3 is TGTGCCAGCAGCCACGGACTGTATAGCAATCAGCCCCAGCATTTT. Together with reference TRBV7-9 and TRBJ1-5, the CDR3 gives the full variable domain: DTGVSQNPRHKITKRGQNVTFRCDPISEHNRLYWYRQTLGQGPEFLTYFQNEAQLEKSRLLSDRFSAERPKGSFSTLEIQRTEQGDSAMYLCASSHGLYSNQPQHFGDGTRLSIL.

This clonotype turned up a few times. The chain combines TRBV12-3 or TRBV12-4 with TRBJ1-5, with D perhaps matching TRBD1 (5 bases). Between the trimmed V and J ends, which lost 6 bases and 0 bases, there was a span of 12 bases. This CDR3 spans 15 amino acids. CDR3 in DNA: TGTGCCAGCAGGATGACAGCGAATAGCAATCAGCCCCAGCATTTT. Its translation is CASRMTANSNQPQHF.

This clonotype was observed a few times. The chain joins TRBV12-3 or TRBV12-4 to TRBJ2-7, with TRBD1 matching over 7 bases. With 2 bases clipped from V and 4 bases from J, the junction kept 5 bases outside the gene matches. This CDR3 has 14 residues. DNA for the CDR3: TGTGCCAGCAGTTTAATGGACAGGTCGTACGAGCAGTACTTC. Translation gives CASSLMDRSYEQYF.